These 21 T cell receptor beta chains came from one sample sequenced in a study of blood T cell repertoires in COVID-19. TCRdb's table, derived via immunoSEQ multiplex PCR, lists solely in-frame clones and lacks some. The table has around 150,000 clones, approximately 80% seen once. Input material: peripheral blood. The receptor source for this set is a woman at least 80 years old with acute or convalescent COVID-19.

This chain connects TRBV7-2 to TRBJ1-2; a possible D gene is TRBD1 (6 bases). Germline V gene sequence: CDR1 SGHTA, CDR2 FQGNSA. V dropped 5 bases and J dropped 4 bases, with 14 bases sitting between them. The CDR3 is 14 residues long. The CDR3 region is CASSGRGAFYGYTF. As DNA, the CDR3 is TGTGCCAGCAGCGGCCGGGGGGCTTTCTATGGCTACACCTTC.

This clone was detected only a few times. CDR3 DNA sequence: TGCGCCAGCAGCTTGAACGGGAGCCCAGATACGCAGTATTTT. Translated: CASSLNGSPDTQYF. The rearrangement joins TRBV5-1 to TRBJ2-3; D may be TRBD2 (6 bases). The V gene lost 1 base and the J gene lost 4 bases, with 10 bases spanning the gap. This CDR3 comprises 14 residues. Germline loops: CDR1 SGHRS, CDR2 YFSETQ.

The chain recombines TRBV7-9 with TRBJ2-7; 8 positions agree with TRBD2. The germline gives CDR1 SEHNR, CDR2 FQNEAQ (reference sequence). V gave up 4 bases and J gave up 6 bases; unmatched junction bases: 8. This CDR3 comprises 14 residues. The CDR3 DNA is TGTGCCAGCAGCTCAGGGACTAGAGCGACCGAGCAGTACTTC. Translating it yields CASSSGTRATEQYF. Full variable domain (remainder filled in from reference TRBV7-9 and TRBJ2-7): DTGVSQNPRHKITKRGQNVTFRCDPISEHNRLYWYRQTLGQGPEFLTYFQNEAQLEKSRLLSDRFSAERPKGSFSTLEIQRTEQGDSAMYLCASSSGTRATEQYFGPGTRLTVT.

The chain combines TRBV21-1 with TRBJ1-1. TRBV21-1 is a known pseudogene. The CDR3 has 11 residues. CDR3 nucleotide sequence: TGTGCCAACGGAATGGGAGGAGAAGCTTTCTTT. It translates to CANGMGGEAFF.

The V call is TRBV11-2, the J call TRBJ2-5; 8 bases are a match to TRBD2. The CDR3 is 14 amino acids. The germline V gene encodes CDR1 SGHAT and CDR2 FQNNGV. V dropped 5 bases and J dropped 3; count of bases not matched to a gene: 5. CDR3 residues: CASSPTSDKETQYF. The DNA of the CDR3 is TGTGCCAGCAGCCCGACTAGCGACAAAGAGACCCAGTACTTC.

The V gene is TRBV7-6, the J gene TRBJ2-5, with 7 nucleotides matching TRBD1. The germline gives CDR1 SGHVS, CDR2 FNYEAQ. The CDR3 consists of 16 residues. Trimming took 5 bases from V and 5 from J; bases not matched to a gene: 14. For the CDR3, the DNA is TGTGCCAGCAGCCCGACCTGGACAGGACAGTACGAGACCCAGTACTTC. Protein sequence: CASSPTWTGQYETQYF.

V is TRBV19 and J is TRBJ2-7; a weak D match, TRBD1 (6 bases). Germline loops: CDR1 LNHDA, CDR2 SQIVND (reference sequence). The CDR3 runs 13 residues. V shed 4 bases and J shed 4 bases, with 11 bases lying between them. CDR3 coding DNA: TGTGCCAGTAGTACCCTACAGGGATACGAGCAGTACTTC. It is translated as CASSTLQGYEQYF.

The chain uses TRBV19 and TRBJ1-2; 7 nucleotides agree with TRBD1. V dropped 5 bases and J dropped 9; count of bases not matched to a gene: 15. The CDR3 runs to 15 residues. Germline CDR1 LNHDA, CDR2 SQIVND (reference sequence). CDR3 region: CASSPPWTGELSYTF. The DNA of the CDR3 is TGTGCCAGTAGTCCTCCTTGGACAGGCGAGCTGAGCTACACCTTC.

The V and J genes are TRBV6-5 and TRBJ2-1, with a tentative D call TRBD2 (6 bases). With 6 bases removed from V and 3 bases from J, the gap between germline ends came to 15 bases. Germline values: CDR1 MNHEY, CDR2 SVGAGI. The CDR3 extends over 15 amino acids. This CDR3 reads CASREGPSSYNEQFF. For the CDR3, the DNA is TGTGCCAGCAGGGAGGGTCCGTCGAGCTACAATGAGCAGTTCTTC.

This clone has a single count. The V and J genes are TRBV3-1 (or the pseudogene TRBV3-2) and TRBJ1-5; 7 bases are shared with TRBD1. CDR1 and CDR2 (germline): LGHDT, YNNKEL (reference sequence). The J segment lost 1 base and the V segment lost 6 bases, leaving 9 bases of the junction unmatched. The CDR3 is made up of 16 amino acids. The CDR3 spells CASSHGGQRSNQPQHF. The CDR3 DNA reads as TGTGCCAGCAGTCATGGGGGACAGAGAAGCAATCAGCCCCAGCATTTT.

This chain connects TRBV13 to TRBJ2-7; 8 nucleotides agree with TRBD2. The CDR3 has 13 residues. J was trimmed by 6 bases and V by 3 bases; bases with no gene match: 4. The V gene's germline CDR1 is PRHDT and CDR2 FYEKMQ (reference sequence). CDR3 in amino acids: CASSLGRGGEQYF. The CDR3 bases are TGTGCCAGCAGCTTGGGACGGGGGGGCGAGCAGTACTTC.

This sequence joins TRBV6-4 and TRBJ1-1; the match to TRBD1 covers 7 bases. The junction had 18 bases not matched to a gene; V was cut back by 7 bases and J by 1 base. The CDR3 consists of 18 residues. Germline CDR1 reads MRHNA; CDR2 reads SNTAGT. CDR3 loop: CASTPQPGQSTWNTEAFF. CDR3 DNA: TGTGCCAGCACCCCTCAACCGGGACAGTCGACCTGGAACACTGAAGCTTTCTTT.

The chain links TRBV12-2 to TRBJ1-2. TRBV12-2 is designated a pseudogene. The CDR3 has 12 residues. The CDR3 region has the DNA TGTGCAAGTCGCTTAGTAGTCTATGGCTACACCTTC. This translates into CASRLVVYGYTF.

The rearrangement links TRBV13 to TRBJ2-1, with 7 bases aligning to TRBD2. Germline CDR1 reads PRHDT; CDR2 reads FYEKMQ (reference sequence). There are 15 residues in the CDR3. Unmatched junction bases numbered 6, after V lost 5 bases and J lost 2 bases. CDR3 nucleotide sequence: TGTGCCAGCAGCGCGACGGGAGGTACCTACAATGAGCAGTTCTTC. Its protein is CASSATGGTYNEQFF.

This clone was seen only once. The V and J genes are TRBV18 and TRBJ2-1; D is unclear. With 3 bases removed from V and 9 bases from J, the gap between germline ends came to 9 bases. The CDR3 loop spans 12 amino acids. The V gene's germline CDR1 is KGHSH and CDR2 LQKENI. CDR3 residues: CASSPNVGEQFF. For the CDR3, the DNA is TGTGCCAGCTCACCCAACGTCGGTGAGCAGTTCTTC.

CDR3 nucleotide sequence: TGCAGTGCTAGTCCTGGGACTAGTAAGGACAATGAGCAGTTCTTC. Amino acid sequence: CSASPGTSKDNEQFF. This rearrangement joins TRBV20-1 to TRBJ2-1; 8 nucleotides line up with TRBD2. Unmatched junction bases numbered 9, after V lost 3 bases and J lost 5 bases. The CDR3 covers 15 residues. The germline V gene encodes CDR1 DFQATT and CDR2 SNEGSKA (reference sequence).

The chain carries TRBV19 and TRBJ1-2, with D possibly being TRBD1 (6 bases). CDR3 length equals 15 residues. Trimming took off 6 bases at V and 5 bases at J, with 19 bases between the two ends. The germline CDR1 and CDR2 sequences are LNHDA and SQIVND (reference sequence). The CDR3 coding sequence is TGTGCCAGTAGCTTTACAGACAGGCAGCTTTATGGCTACACCTTC. Encoded protein: CASSFTDRQLYGYTF.

The gene calls are TRBV2 and TRBJ2-7, with a possible D match to TRBD2 (6 bases). V lost 7 bases and J 2 bases, leaving 12 bases between the germline ends. Germline values: CDR1 SNHLY, CDR2 FYNNEI. This CDR3 is built from 13 residues. The CDR3: CASKRDLAYEQYF. CDR3 bases: TGTGCCAGCAAACGGGACTTAGCCTACGAGCAGTACTTC.

As DNA, the CDR3 is TGTGCCAGTAGAACCCTTGGCCCGGGGAACACTGAAGCTTTCTTT. It encodes CASRTLGPGNTEAFF. This sequence joins TRBV19 and TRBJ1-1; D gene ambiguous. Germline loops: CDR1 LNHDA, CDR2 SQIVND (reference sequence). Trimming pared 6 bases from V and 1 base from J, leaving 15 bases between. This CDR3 spans 15 amino acids.

V usage is TRBV30 and J usage is TRBJ1-6; D may be TRBD1 (5 bases). V shed 1 base and J shed 0 bases, with 13 bases lying between them. The CDR3 runs 17 residues. Germline assignment: CDR1 GTSNPN and CDR2 SVGIG (reference sequence). The DNA for the CDR3 is TGTGCCTGGAGTGGGGACTTTTCAAGCTCCTATAATTCACCCCTCCACTTT. Translation gives CAWSGDFSSSYNSPLHF.

The chain has TRBV5-1 and TRBJ2-1; 8 positions match TRBD2. CDR1 and CDR2 (germline): SGHRS, YFSETQ. The CDR3 extends over 13 amino acids. J gave up 6 bases and V 7 bases, and 6 bases lay outside the gene matches. Written as DNA, the CDR3 is TGCGCCAGCGGCCCAGCGGGAGCCAATGAGCAGTTCTTC. Protein product: CASGPAGANEQFF.